This T cell receptor (beta chain) was observed in a study of blood T cell repertoires in COVID-19. Whole-study context: Acute-phase and convalescent COVID-19 samples originated in the United States, Italy and Spain. PBMCs, B-cell-depleted T cells, or T cells were the source of the cDNA or gDNA that made up the material.

Authors' methods: Reference gene primers were amplified, and this amplification served to estimate nucleated cell counts. The protocol was immunoSEQ multiplex PCR, while the TCRdb copy is restricted to in-frame clones and leaves out a portion. The DNA was the basis for D and trimming; V, J and clone size are from that table. This sample has 95,000 to 130,000 clones, with approximately 87% found just once. This receptor was taken from a man aged 25 to 45 with acute or convalescent COVID-19. Sequencing was carried out using peripheral blood.

The CDR3: CASREAGGGETQYF. DNA for the CDR3: TGTGCCAGCAGGGAAGCGGGAGGGGGAGAGACCCAGTACTTC. The chain employs TRBV27 and TRBJ2-5, with 10 bases fitting TRBD2. V lost 6 bases and J lost 4; bases outside the gene matches: 5. CDR1 and CDR2 (germline): MNHEY, SMNVEV (reference sequence). This CDR3 has 14 amino acids.